These 24 T cell receptor beta chains were sequenced from one sample in a study of blood T cell repertoires in COVID-19. The repertoire was sequenced with immunoSEQ multiplex PCR; TCRdb's copy has only in-frame clones and lacks some. The sample holds 95,000 or so clones; around 87% are singletons and the top ten take 17%. Sequencing was performed on peripheral blood. The receptors here all came from a human donor in a cohort sampled during active COVID-19.

The chain recombines TRBV5-8 with TRBJ1-2; TRBD1 matches 7 bases. Germline V CDR1 and CDR2: SGHTS, YDEGEE. CDR3 length equals 13 residues. V lost 2 bases, J lost 4 bases, and 2 bases stayed unmatched. CDR3 amino acids: CASSLQGFYGYTF. As DNA, the CDR3 is TGTGCCAGCAGCTTACAGGGGTTCTATGGCTACACCTTC. The whole variable domain, filled in from reference TRBV5-8 and TRBJ1-2, reads EAGVTQSPTHLIKTRGQQATLRCSPISGHTSVYWYQQALGLGLQFLLWYDEGEERNRGNFPPRFSGRQFPNYSSELNVNALELEDSALYLCASSLQGFYGYTFGSGTRLTVV.

The CDR3 loop reads CAWSVPTGLGETQYF. The CDR3 coding sequence is TGTGCCTGGAGTGTTCCAACAGGGCTAGGAGAGACCCAGTACTTC. The chain joins TRBV30 to TRBJ2-5, with D possibly matching TRBD1 (6 bases). This CDR3 has 15 residues. V was cut by 0 bases and J by 4 bases, with 15 bases left in between. CDR1 is GTSNPN and CDR2 is SVGIG in the germline V gene (reference sequence).

The V call is TRBV7-9, the J call TRBJ2-5; TRBD2 agrees at 12 bases. The CDR3 length is 14 residues. V was pared by 4 bases and J by 5 bases, with 2 bases of the junction left unmatched. CDR1 is SEHNR and CDR2 is FQNEAQ in the germline V gene (reference sequence). The CDR3 DNA reads TGTGCCAGCAGCTCCACTAGCGGGGGGGAGACCCAGTACTTC. Its translation is CASSSTSGGETQYF. The complete variable domain, with remaining parts taken from reference TRBV7-9 and TRBJ2-5, reads DTGVSQNPRHKITKRGQNVTFRCDPISEHNRLYWYRQTLGQGPEFLTYFQNEAQLEKSRLLSDRFSAERPKGSFSTLEIQRTEQGDSAMYLCASSSTSGGETQYFGPGTRLLVL.

The chain carries TRBV7-9 and TRBJ2-6, with 9 bases fitting TRBD1. Trimming cost V 1 base and J 1 base; bases outside gene matches: 5. From germline, CDR1 is SEHNR and CDR2 FQNEAQ (reference sequence). The CDR3 contains 18 residues. DNA for the CDR3: TGTGCCAGCAGCTTAGATGAGGGACAGGGATCTGGGGCCAACGTCCTGACTTTC. The encoded protein is CASSLDEGQGSGANVLTF.

The chain uses TRBV28 and TRBJ2-7; 10 bases match TRBD1. The CDR3 is 19 residues long. CDR1 is MDHEN, CDR2 SYDVKM, per germline. V shed 5 bases, J shed 1 base, and the junction held 17 bases outside the gene matches. CDR3 region: CASSPVSGQGRILSYEQYF. In DNA, the CDR3 is TGTGCCAGCAGTCCGGTATCGGGACAGGGGCGCATCCTTTCCTACGAGCAGTACTTC.

The genes are TRBV18 and TRBJ2-7, with unresolved D. V was clipped by 0 bases and J by 1 base, with 4 bases between them. The CDR3 is made up of 13 amino acids. Germline-derived CDR1 and CDR2 are KGHSH and LQKENI. CDR3 bases: TGTGCCAGCTCACCACCCCAATCCTACGAGCAGTACTTC. This gives the protein CASSPPQSYEQYF.

The J gene is TRBJ1-1, the V gene TRBV28; D is uncertain. Between the trimmed V and J ends, which lost 6 bases and 9 bases, there was a span of 11 bases. Germline V gene sequence: CDR1 MDHEN, CDR2 SYDVKM. This CDR3 is built from 11 residues. CDR3 sequence (DNA): TGTGCCAGCAGCCCGGGGTTTAAAGCTTTCTTT. This codes for CASSPGFKAFF.

The chain couples TRBV24-1 to TRBJ2-3; D gene ambiguous. Germline V CDR1 and CDR2: KGHDR, SFDVKD. V was shortened by 7 bases and J by 6 bases, with 13 bases between the two germline ends. The CDR3 is 13 amino acids. The CDR3 bases are TGTGCCACCAGGCCCTCGGGTACTGATACGCAGTATTTT. Translated, it gives CATRPSGTDTQYF.

The V call is TRBV7-2, the J call TRBJ2-1; 15 bases line up with TRBD2. CDR3 length: 17 amino acids. Trimming took 5 bases from V and 7 from J; bases not matched to a gene: 9. The germline V gene has CDR1 SGHTA and CDR2 FQGNSA. The CDR3 reads CASSPQGLAGGLNEQFF. The CDR3 nucleotides are TGTGCCAGCAGCCCCCAGGGACTAGCGGGGGGCTTGAATGAGCAGTTCTTC.

The chain carries TRBV2 and TRBJ1-3; D is ambiguous. There are 13 residues in the CDR3. V gave up 7 bases and J gave up 6 bases, with 13 bases separating them. Germline CDR1 SNHLY, CDR2 FYNNEI. In DNA, the CDR3 is TGTGCCAGCAATCAGTTCACCGAAAACACCATATATTTT. It codes for CASNQFTENTIYF.

The chain has TRBV19 and TRBJ1-1; maybe TRBD1 (6 bases). The CDR3 is made up of 17 amino acids. The germline V gene encodes CDR1 LNHDA and CDR2 SQIVND (reference sequence). Between the trimmed V and J ends, which lost 4 bases and 1 base, there was a span of 19 bases. Here the CDR3 reads CASSSPRGGAGNTEAFF. CDR3 DNA sequence: TGTGCCAGTAGTAGCCCCCGAGGGGGGGCTGGGAACACTGAAGCTTTCTTT.

This clone was counted a few times. J is TRBJ1-1 and V is TRBV11-3, with D possibly matching TRBD1 (5 bases). CDR1 SGHNT and CDR2 YENEEA come from the germline V gene. The CDR3 is 13 residues long. V was clipped by 2 bases and J by 7 bases, with 11 bases between them. The CDR3 DNA sequence: TGTGCCAGCAGCTTACAGGCAGGGTATGAAGCTTTCTTT. Translated, it gives CASSLQAGYEAFF.

This chain links TRBV19 with TRBJ1-6; D possibly corresponds to TRBD1 (6 bases). Germline CDR1 LNHDA, CDR2 SQIVND (reference sequence). This CDR3 has 16 amino acids. Trimming cost V 4 bases and J 7 bases, with 17 bases left between them. The CDR3 loop is CASSTTLQGGNSPLHF. DNA of the CDR3: TGTGCCAGTAGTACCACCTTACAGGGCGGGAATTCACCCCTCCACTTT.

This clone was recorded only once. The rearrangement links TRBV3-1 (or the pseudogene TRBV3-2) to TRBJ2-3; D possibly corresponds to TRBD2 (6 bases). Looked up from germline, CDR1 is LGHDT and CDR2 is YNNKEL (reference sequence). The V and J ends lost 4 bases and 7 bases respectively, with 18 bases between them. This CDR3 has 15 residues. DNA of the CDR3: TGTGCCAGCAGCCCATCCGGGGGTAGCAAGTATACGCAGTATTTT. This translates into CASSPSGGSKYTQYF.

The chain is built from TRBV3-1 (or the pseudogene TRBV3-2) and TRBJ2-3; D ambiguous. The CDR3 consists of 13 residues. CDR1 LGHDT and CDR2 YNNKEL come from the germline V gene (reference sequence). Trimming left V 0 bases short and J 11 bases short, with 12 bases between. CDR3 in amino acids: CASSQDALVRQYF. The CDR3 DNA is TGTGCCAGCAGCCAAGATGCTCTAGTTAGGCAGTATTTT.

The chain uses TRBV19 and TRBJ1-1; TRBD1 aligns across 7 bases. V gave up 11 bases and J gave up 10 bases; unmatched junction bases: 13. The CDR3 totals 12 residues. The germline V gene has CDR1 LNHDA and CDR2 SQIVND (reference sequence). The CDR3 sequence is CAASNRGRRAFF. The CDR3 nucleotides are TGTGCCGCCAGTAATAGGGGGCGGAGAGCTTTCTTT.

The genes are TRBV28 and TRBJ1-2; possibly TRBD1 for D (5 bases). Germline CDR1 and CDR2: MDHEN and SYDVKM. Trimming removed 6 bases at V and 4 bases at J, with 18 bases between. The length of the CDR3 is 15 residues. As DNA, the CDR3 is TGTGCCAGCAGCTTAAATCCCGGGGGAACCTATGGCTACACCTTC. This translates into CASSLNPGGTYGYTF.

The chain has TRBV5-4 and TRBJ2-1; 12 bases match TRBD2. Germline V CDR1 and CDR2: SGHNT, YYREEE (reference sequence). Trimming at V came to 4 bases and at J to 4 bases, leaving 3 bases not matched to a gene. The CDR3 length is 15 residues. The DNA for the CDR3 is TGTGCCAGCAGCGGAGGGACTAGCGGGTACAATGAGCAGTTCTTC. It codes for CASSGGTSGYNEQFF.

The chain recombines TRBV27 with TRBJ2-2; D is ambiguous. Germline CDR1 is MNHEY and CDR2 is SMNVEV (reference sequence). The CDR3 extends over 14 amino acids. Trimming shortened V by 3 bases and J by 1 base, and 6 bases separated the two germline ends. The chain's CDR3 is CASSFRRNTGELFF. CDR3 sequence (DNA): TGTGCCAGCAGTTTTCGGAGGAACACCGGGGAGCTGTTTTTT.

V is TRBV29-1 and J is TRBJ1-5; 8 nucleotides align to TRBD1. Germline V gene lookup returns CDR1 SQVTM and CDR2 ANQGSEA. The CDR3 spans 17 residues. V lost 6 bases and J lost 6; bases outside the gene matches: 19. CDR3 region: CSVSRGDRRIFGQPQHF. As DNA, the CDR3 is TGCAGCGTGTCCCGTGGGGACAGGCGAATCTTCGGTCAGCCCCAGCATTTT.

CDR3 sequence reads: CASVRAAWLSGNTIYF. For the CDR3, the DNA is TGTGCCAGCGTGCGGGCGGCTTGGCTCTCTGGAAACACCATATATTTT. The chain recombines TRBV28 with TRBJ1-3; D is unresolved. The CDR3 is made up of 16 amino acids. Trimming removed 8 bases from V and 0 bases from J, with 17 bases in between. CDR1 and CDR2 from the germline V gene are MDHEN and SYDVKM.

This chain connects TRBV6-5 to TRBJ1-1; D is possibly TRBD1 (6 bases). This CDR3 has 13 residues. Germline V CDR1 and CDR2: MNHEY, SVGAGI. V dropped 6 bases and J dropped 8 bases, with 16 bases sitting between them. The CDR3 nucleotides are TGTGCCAGCAGCCCCCGGACAGCCCTAGAAGCTTTCTTT. Translation gives CASSPRTALEAFF.

The gene calls are TRBV7-3 and TRBJ2-5; D remains ambiguous. CDR3 length: 15 residues. The ends were cut back, 2 bases at V and 7 bases at J, with 17 bases in the middle. CDR1 and CDR2 from the germline V gene are SGHTA and FQGTGA. In nucleotides, the CDR3 is TGTGCCAGCAGCTTAGGCCCTGGCCCATTGATGACCCAGTACTTC. This gives the protein CASSLGPGPLMTQYF.

In nucleotides, the CDR3 is TGTGCCAGCAGCAACCGAGGAGGCAATCAGCCCCAGCATTTT. Translated, it gives CASSNRGGNQPQHF. V and J are TRBV13 and TRBJ1-5; D unclear. V was shortened by 5 bases and J by 2 bases, with 10 bases between the two germline ends. The CDR3 has 14 residues. Germline values: CDR1 PRHDT, CDR2 FYEKMQ (reference sequence).